This is a list of T cell receptor beta chains from one sample in a study of shared clonotypes between healthy human individuals. Assay used: immunoSEQ multiplex PCR; TCRdb lists only in-frame clones, some missing. Of around 1.1 million clones in the sample, approximately 80% were seen once. The sequencing input was memory CD4+ T cells from PBMCs. All receptors come from a young man in good health. Some clones in this sample may be carry-over from other donors' samples. Each CDR3 is given with its conserved first and last residue. A D gene is named only where the DNA matches it firmly. The listing skips clone size in some rows; elsewhere it reads once, few, many or a size class.

j_call d_call clone_size v_call cdr3_nt cdr3_aa
TRBJ2-7 TRBD2 NA TRBV4-3 TGCGCCAGCAGCCAAAAACATCTAGCGGGAGCGTTCTACGAGCAGTACTTC CASSQKHLAGAFYEQYF
TRBJ1-2 NA NA TRBV5-1 TGCGCCAGCAGCGAGCGTACCGGCCTACACTATGGCTACACCTTC CASSERTGLHYGYTF
TRBJ2-2 TRBD1 NA TRBV5-1 TGCGCCAGCAGTCAAGACAGGGTGGGGGAGCTGTTTTTT CASSQDRVGELFF
TRBJ2-7 TRBD2 once TRBV5-1 TGCGCCAGCAGCTCACCCGGGACTAGCGGGAGAATAGACTTC CASSSPGTSGRIDF
TRBJ1-3 TRBD1 NA TRBV7-6 TGTGCCAGCAGCCCCCGGACAGGGGGTGGAAACACCATATATTTT CASSPRTGGGNTIYF
TRBJ2-7 TRBD2 few TRBV28 TGTGCCAGCAGTCCGACTAGCGGGAACTCCTACGAGCAGTACTTC CASSPTSGNSYEQYF
TRBJ2-7 TRBD1 NA TRBV6-5 TGTGCCAGCAGAGTGGACAGGGCCTTACTCTACGAGCAGTACTTC CASRVDRALLYEQYF
TRBJ2-1 NA NA TRBV28 TGTGCCAGCAGTTTTGAACTAGCAGGTAATGAGCAGTTCTTC CASSFELAGNEQFF
TRBJ1-5 NA NA TRBV5-8 TGTGCCAGCAGCTTTGGGCAGGTCCTTCAGCCCCAGCATTTT CASSFGQVLQPQHF
TRBJ1-3 NA NA TRBV7-6 TGTGCCAGCAGCTTAGCTAGGTCCTCTGGAAACACCATATATTTT CASSLARSSGNTIYF
TRBJ1-6 TRBD1 NA TRBV30 TGTGCCTGGACGGGACAGGGAAATTCACCCCTCCACTTT CAWTGQGNSPLHF
TRBJ1-4 NA NA TRBV18 TGTGCCAGCTCACCAATTGGGGGCAATGAAAAACTGTTTTTT CASSPIGGNEKLFF
TRBJ2-1 NA NA TRBV5-4 TGTGCCAGCAGCTTGGACGCCACGACCGGCAATGAGCAGTTCTTC CASSLDATTGNEQFF
TRBJ2-1 TRBD2 NA TRBV10-1 TGCGCCAGCAGTGGAGGGCCCGGGGGGCGGGAGGGCTACAATGAGCAGTTCTTC CASSGGPGGREGYNEQFF
TRBJ2-1 TRBD2 NA TRBV18 TGTGCCAGCTCCGTACTAGCGGGAAACTACAATGAGCAGTTCTTC CASSVLAGNYNEQFF
TRBJ2-1 TRBD2 NA TRBV4-3 TGCGCCAGCTCGCGGGGGAGCTACAATGAGCAGTTCTTC CASSRGSYNEQFF
TRBJ1-1 NA NA TRBV7-3 TGTGCCAGCAGCTTAAAACCCCGCGACAGCTCGGGGGGGACTGAAGCTTTCTTT CASSLKPRDSSGGTEAFF
TRBJ1-1 NA NA TRBV20-1 TGCAGTGCTTGGGCAGGGGATGAAGCTTTCTTT CSAWAGDEAFF
TRBJ1-1 TRBD1 NA TRBV7-9 TGTGCCAGCAGCGAACAGGGGGCCGACACTGAAGCTTTCTTT CASSEQGADTEAFF
TRBJ2-2 TRBD2 NA TRBV19 TGTGCCAGTAGACGGGCTAGCGGGGGTACCGGGGAGCTGTTTTTT CASRRASGGTGELFF
TRBJ1-3 NA NA TRBV9 TGTGCCAGCAGCGATATGGCTGGAAACACCATATATTTT CASSDMAGNTIYF
TRBJ1-3 NA NA TRBV5-5 TGTGCCAGCCACCCGGCCGGAGGAAACACCATATATTTT CASHPAGGNTIYF
TRBJ2-3 NA NA TRBV5-1 TGCGCCAGCAGCAAGGGCCTGGCCCACACAGATACGCAGTATTTT CASSKGLAHTDTQYF
TRBJ2-1 NA NA TRBV5-8 TGTGCCAGCAGCTTGGCGGGGGCGGTCTCCTACAATGAGCAGTTCTTC CASSLAGAVSYNEQFF